Shown below are 32 T cell receptor beta chains from a single sample sequenced in a study of early T cells in non-severe SARS-CoV-2 infection. TCRdb passed the 5' RACE reads through MiXCR, listing each CDR3 protein once. The table has roughly 49,000 distinct CDR3 sequences, about 4% seen once. What was sequenced was whole blood. The receptors originated from an adult who was a healthcare worker with PCR-confirmed SARS-CoV-2 infection or an uninfected control (not recorded which).

This clonotype was counted many times. The chain is built from TRBV29-1 and TRBJ2-6, with 7 bases identical to TRBD1. This CDR3 has 15 amino acids. CDR1 and CDR2 from the germline V gene are SQVTM and ANQGSEA. The V segment lost 3 bases and the J segment 1 base; nucleotides outside the gene matches: 3. The CDR3, as DNA: TGCAGCGTTGACCCGACAGGGTCTGGGGCCAACGTCCTGACTTTC. It translates to CSVDPTGSGANVLTF.

This clonotype was counted ten times or more. The chain combines TRBV5-1 with TRBJ2-7, with D tentatively TRBD1 (6 bases). Trimming stripped 4 bases from V and 0 bases from J, with 8 bases between. This CDR3 spans 13 amino acids. The germline V gene has CDR1 SGHRS and CDR2 YFSETQ. The CDR3, as DNA: TGCGCCAGCAGCGGGGGCAACTCCTACGAGCAGTACTTC. Protein product: CASSGGNSYEQYF.

In its sample, this clonotype was seen many times. This chain uses TRBV18 with TRBJ2-3; TRBD2 aligns across 8 bases. Germline values: CDR1 KGHSH, CDR2 LQKENI. Losses at the gene ends were 5 bases for V and 2 bases for J; bases not matched to a gene: 6. The CDR3 runs 15 residues. CDR3 coding DNA: TGTGCCAGCTCATCAGCGGGGGAGTACACAGATACGCAGTATTTT. This gives the protein CASSSAGEYTDTQYF.

The chain recombines TRBV10-1 with TRBJ2-7; TRBD1 matches 8 bases. This CDR3 has 12 amino acids. The V and J ends lost 4 bases and 5 bases, in that order; junction bases with no gene match: 1. Per germline, CDR1 WNHNN and CDR2 SYGVQD (reference sequence). In nucleotides, the CDR3 is TGCGCCAGCAGTGGGACAGGGAACGAGCAGTACTTC. Translation: CASSGTGNEQYF.

The V call is TRBV7-2, the J call TRBJ2-3; TRBD2 matches 7 bases. The CDR3 extends over 14 amino acids. Germline CDR1 is SGHTA and CDR2 is FQGNSA. V lost 1 base and J lost 8; bases outside the gene matches: 6. The CDR3 here is CASSLVGPGGTQYF. DNA of the CDR3: TGTGCCAGCAGCTTAGTGGGCCCGGGGGGTACGCAGTATTTT. Filled out from reference TRBV7-2 and TRBJ2-3, the complete variable domain reads GAGVSQSPSNKVTEKGKDVELRCDPISGHTALYWYRQSLGQGLEFLIYFQGNSAPDKSGLPSDRFSAERTGGSVSTLTIQRTQQEDSAVYLCASSLVGPGGTQYFGPGTRLTVL.

This clonotype was recorded at least ten times. The chain carries TRBV10-3 and TRBJ2-1, with a weak D call TRBD2 (6 bases). Trimming shortened V by 0 bases and J by 7 bases, and 13 bases separated the two germline ends. CDR1 and CDR2 (germline): ENHRY, SYGVKD. CDR3 length: 15 residues. The CDR3 reads CAISESFLGGNEQFF. CDR3 in DNA: TGTGCCATCAGTGAGTCCTTCCTCGGAGGGAATGAGCAGTTCTTC.

This clonotype has a count of ten or more. The chain employs TRBV5-1 and TRBJ1-2; D possibly corresponds to TRBD1 (5 bases). V was trimmed by 1 base and J by 6 bases, leaving 16 bases between them. This CDR3 is built from 15 residues. Germline V lookup: CDR1 SGHRS, CDR2 YFSETQ. The CDR3 nucleotides read TGCGCCAGCAGCTTGAGCGGTCCAGGGAGGGATGGCTACACCTTC. This translates into CASSLSGPGRDGYTF.

This clonotype was observed at least ten times. The chain combines TRBV7-2 with TRBJ1-4, with no clear D. CDR3 length equals 15 residues. The ends were cut back, 5 bases at V and 3 bases at J, with 13 bases in the middle. Germline assignment: CDR1 SGHTA and CDR2 FQGNSA. CDR3 sequence (DNA): TGTGCCAGCAGCGTATCCGCCCGGTCTAATGAAAAACTGTTTTTT. The encoded protein is CASSVSARSNEKLFF.

This clonotype was detected a few times. The chain links TRBV12-3 or TRBV12-4 to TRBJ1-5; D ambiguous. V was pared by 0 bases and J by 4 bases, with 7 bases between. The CDR3 totals 14 residues. The CDR3 is CASSLARNNQPQHF. CDR3 sequence (DNA): TGTGCCAGCAGTTTAGCTCGGAATAATCAGCCCCAGCATTTT.

This clonotype was counted many times. The gene calls are TRBV20-1 and TRBJ2-3, with D possibly being TRBD2 (7 bases). Germline V gene data show CDR1 as DFQATT and CDR2 as SNEGSKA (reference sequence). Trimming left V 6 bases short and J 1 base short, with 17 bases between. The CDR3 is 15 amino acids. The CDR3 protein is CSAQGGAVGTDTQYF. Here the CDR3 DNA reads TGCAGTGCCCAAGGGGGGGCGGTAGGCACAGATACGCAGTATTTT.

This clonotype showed up just a few times. V usage is TRBV6-2 or TRBV6-3 and J usage is TRBJ2-1; D not resolved. The CDR3 is 13 residues long. The germline V gene has CDR1 MNHEY and CDR2 SVGEGT. The V and J ends lost 4 bases and 9 bases respectively, with 13 bases between them. CDR3 protein: CASSLDAFAEQFF. CDR3 sequence (DNA): TGTGCCAGCAGTTTAGATGCTTTCGCTGAGCAGTTCTTC.

This clonotype was seen ten or more times. The V and J genes are TRBV20-1 and TRBJ2-7, with 10 bases fitting TRBD1. V was pared by 5 bases and J by 4 bases, with 5 bases of the junction left unmatched. CDR3 size: 13 residues. CDR1 is DFQATT, CDR2 SNEGSKA, per germline (reference sequence). In DNA, the CDR3 is TGCAGTGCTCGCAGGACAGGGGGTTACGAGCAGTACTTC. Residues: CSARRTGGYEQYF.

This clonotype was recorded many times. V gene TRBV5-1 combines with J gene TRBJ2-3; 10 bases match TRBD2. The CDR3 consists of 16 residues. The V and J ends lost 4 bases and 0 bases, in that order; junction bases with no gene match: 5. The germline V gene has CDR1 SGHRS and CDR2 YFSETQ. The CDR3, as DNA: TGCGCCAGCAGCCCACGGACTAGCGGTAGCACAGATACGCAGTATTTT. Translation: CASSPRTSGSTDTQYF.

This clonotype was seen a few times. The V and J genes are TRBV10-3 and TRBJ2-3; D could derive from TRBD1 or TRBD2 (6 bases each). V was trimmed by 11 bases and J by 9 bases, leaving 18 bases between them. The germline gives CDR1 ENHRY, CDR2 SYGVKD. This CDR3 is built from 12 residues. CDR3 loop: CASKGEELTQYF. The CDR3 nucleotides read TGTGCCTCAAAGGGGGAGGAGCTAACGCAGTATTTT.

In this sample, this clonotype turned up many times. The chain uses TRBV7-6 and TRBJ2-1, with TRBD2 matching over 10 bases. The CDR3 spans 16 residues. From germline, CDR1 is SGHVS and CDR2 FNYEAQ. J lost 8 bases, V lost 0 bases, and 7 bases had no gene match. CDR3 residues: CASSLAFSGRFDEQFF. The DNA for the CDR3 is TGTGCCAGCAGCTTAGCGTTTAGCGGGAGGTTCGATGAGCAGTTCTTC.

This clonotype has a count of ten or more. V is TRBV12-3 or TRBV12-4 and J is TRBJ2-7; D unclear. This CDR3 is 13 amino acids long. V lost 2 bases and J lost 6, with 11 bases in between. The CDR3 sequence is CASSLLAQSEQYF. The CDR3 DNA follows: TGTGCCAGCAGTTTATTAGCACAGAGCGAGCAGTACTTC.

This clonotype was detected many times. The V and J genes are TRBV5-1 and TRBJ2-5, with D perhaps being TRBD1 or TRBD2 (6 bases each). The CDR3 runs to 16 residues. The V gene lost 4 bases and the J gene lost 9 bases, with 25 bases spanning the gap. The germline V gene has CDR1 SGHRS and CDR2 YFSETQ. CDR3 nucleotide sequence: TGCGCCAGCAGCCTAACTACCCGGACAGAGGGCGGGGCCCAGTACTTC. Translating it yields CASSLTTRTEGGAQYF.

This clonotype was seen repeatedly, ten times or more. V and J are TRBV20-1 and TRBJ1-4; D is uncertain. V lost 0 bases, J lost 8 bases, and 13 bases lay in between. Germline loops: CDR1 DFQATT, CDR2 SNEGSKA (reference sequence). The CDR3 sequence is 14 residues long. In DNA, the CDR3 is TGCAGTGCTAGAGATTTCGGGCGTTCCGAAAAACTGTTTTTT. It yields the protein CSARDFGRSEKLFF.

This clonotype came up many times. The chain couples TRBV29-1 to TRBJ1-1; TRBD1 might be the D (6 bases). The V end lost 3 bases, the J end lost 4 bases, and 9 bases lay between the germline ends. The CDR3 contains 12 residues. In germline, CDR1 is SQVTM, CDR2 ANQGSEA. CDR3 protein: CSVDQGITEAFF. The CDR3 DNA is TGCAGCGTTGATCAGGGGATCACTGAAGCTTTCTTT.

This clonotype has at least ten counts. The CDR3 DNA reads as TGTGCCAGCAGTTACGGGCCCGCTAGCGGGCGAAAAGCGAACACCGGGGAGCTGTTTTTT. The encoded protein is CASSYGPASGRKANTGELFF. The gene calls are TRBV6-7 and TRBJ2-2; 8 positions match TRBD2. TRBV6-7 is an ORF, with its function uncertain. J gave up 0 bases and V 2 bases, and 14 bases lay outside the gene matches. The CDR3 extends over 20 amino acids.

At least ten counts were recorded for this clonotype. This chain links TRBV7-2 with TRBJ2-3; 8 positions match TRBD2. V gave up 1 base and J gave up 3 bases; unmatched junction bases: 9. The V gene's germline CDR1 is SGHTA and CDR2 FQGNSA. This CDR3 contains 17 residues. The CDR3 here is CASSLGAGVSKTDTQYF. The CDR3 DNA is TGTGCCAGCAGCTTAGGAGCGGGGGTCAGCAAGACAGATACGCAGTATTTT.

This clonotype has ten or more counts. This rearrangement joins TRBV5-4 to TRBJ1-1, with TRBD1 as a possible D gene (5 bases). The CDR3 loop spans 16 amino acids. Looked up from germline, CDR1 is SGHNT and CDR2 is YYREEE (reference sequence). V lost 4 bases, J lost 0 bases, and 16 bases lay in between. CDR3 sequence: CASSHARDGLNTEAFF. The CDR3 DNA follows: TGTGCCAGCAGCCATGCTAGGGACGGACTGAACACTGAAGCTTTCTTT.

This clonotype occurred a few times. The chain has TRBV20-1 and TRBJ1-2; D perhaps matches TRBD1 (5 bases). The germline CDR1 and CDR2 sequences are DFQATT and SNEGSKA (reference sequence). There are 13 residues in the CDR3. V shed 1 base and J shed 8 bases, with 14 bases lying between them. The CDR3 region is CSARGGRVSGYTF. The CDR3 bases are TGCAGTGCTAGAGGGGGCAGGGTGAGCGGCTACACCTTC.

This clonotype was detected many times. This chain links TRBV7-9 with TRBJ2-7, with D unclear. Trimming cost V 2 bases and J 3 bases, with 17 bases left between them. The germline V gene has CDR1 SEHNR and CDR2 FQNEAQ (reference sequence). The CDR3 is made up of 16 amino acids. CDR3 coding DNA: TGTGCCAGCAGCTTAACCCCGGCAGGCTACAGCTACGAGCAGTACTTC. Protein sequence: CASSLTPAGYSYEQYF.

This clonotype showed up just a few times. The V gene is TRBV7-9, the J gene TRBJ2-1; TRBD2 aligns across 9 bases. Germline V lookup: CDR1 SEHNR, CDR2 FQNEAQ (reference sequence). J was trimmed by 4 bases and V by 3 bases; bases with no gene match: 13. CDR3 size: 18 residues. CDR3 sequence reads: CASSFQSGLAPRYNEQFF. CDR3 DNA sequence: TGTGCCAGCAGCTTCCAATCAGGACTAGCGCCTCGATACAATGAGCAGTTCTTC.

This clonotype is categorized as medium-sized. The CDR3 DNA is TGTGCCAGCAGTGAAGAGCGGCAAGAGACCCAGTACTTC. It codes for CASSEERQETQYF. V gene TRBV2 combines with J gene TRBJ2-5; D perhaps matches TRBD2 (5 bases). Germline V gene data show CDR1 as SNHLY and CDR2 as FYNNEI. The CDR3 runs to 13 residues. V gave up 1 base and J gave up 2 bases, with 5 bases separating them.

This clonotype was recorded at least ten times. The chain uses TRBV20-1 and TRBJ2-7; 11 nucleotides agree with TRBD2. The CDR3 totals 16 residues. Trimming took 6 bases from V and 2 from J; bases not matched to a gene: 12. Germline-derived CDR1 and CDR2 are DFQATT and SNEGSKA (reference sequence). The CDR3 DNA sequence: TGCAGTGCCGACAATTACTATAGCGGGAGGGCCTACGAGCAGTACTTC. It encodes CSADNYYSGRAYEQYF.

This clonotype was seen ten or more times. This sequence joins TRBV12-3 or TRBV12-4 and TRBJ2-7; weak D call: TRBD1 (6 bases). The CDR3 sequence is 13 residues long. The V end lost 3 bases, the J end lost 7 bases, and 13 bases lay between the germline ends. This chain's CDR3 is CASSFSRGGEQYF. The CDR3 DNA sequence: TGTGCCAGCAGTTTTTCCAGGGGTGGAGAGCAGTACTTC.

There are many counts of this clonotype. This rearrangement joins TRBV29-1 to TRBJ2-7; D ambiguous. V gave up 4 bases and J gave up 6 bases, with 16 bases separating them. Germline V gene lookup returns CDR1 SQVTM and CDR2 ANQGSEA. This CDR3 is 13 amino acids long. CDR3 loop: CSVVTIAAFEQYF. CDR3 nucleotide sequence: TGCAGCGTTGTCACGATAGCAGCTTTCGAGCAGTACTTC.

The chain is built from TRBV6-5 and TRBJ2-4; D is ambiguous. Per germline, CDR1 MNHEY and CDR2 SVGAGI. This CDR3 is 13 amino acids long. V lost 5 bases and J lost 6, with 11 bases in between. CDR3 protein: CASSRTPVNIQYF. The CDR3 DNA reads as TGTGCCAGCAGTCGAACTCCTGTAAACATTCAGTACTTC.

This clonotype was seen ten or more times. DNA of the CDR3: TGTGCCAGCTCAGAGACTTCCCTTGAGGGGGGCTACACCTTC. Amino acids: CASSETSLEGGYTF. This chain connects TRBV18 to TRBJ1-2; tentatively, D is TRBD1 (5 bases). The CDR3 has 14 amino acids. V was trimmed by 5 bases and J by 8 bases, leaving 18 bases between them. Germline loops: CDR1 KGHSH, CDR2 LQKENI.

The sample holds a few counts of this clonotype. The J gene is TRBJ2-1, the V gene TRBV5-3, with D perhaps TRBD1 (5 bases). TRBV5-3 is an ORF; its function is uncertain. V was pared by 6 bases and J by 7 bases, with 29 bases between. The CDR3 totals 18 residues. In DNA, the CDR3 is TGTGCCAGAACCCTTAGGGGTGGTACGGATTTATCCCCGAATGAGCAGTTCTTC. Translation: CARTLRGGTDLSPNEQFF.